These 8 T cell receptor beta chains share one sample of origin, sequenced in a study of blood T cell repertoires in COVID-19. The method was immunoSEQ multiplex PCR; TCRdb's version includes in-frame clones alone and lacks a portion of them. Altogether fewer than 350,000 clones are present, roughly nine tenths being singletons, with the ten largest covering less than 15%. Input material: peripheral blood. Receptors originate from a woman between 25 and 40 years old with COVID-19, enrolled during active disease.

This rearrangement joins TRBV13 to TRBJ1-3; the D is unclear. This CDR3 contains 13 residues. Germline CDR1 reads PRHDT; CDR2 reads FYEKMQ (reference sequence). V dropped 4 bases and J dropped 4 bases, with 8 bases sitting between them. In nucleotides, the CDR3 is TGTGCCAGCAGCTCCAATAGCGGAAACACCATATATTTT. Its protein is CASSSNSGNTIYF.

The chain carries TRBV5-1 and TRBJ1-2; no clear D. The CDR3 spans 12 residues. The ends were cut back, 5 bases at V and 5 bases at J, with 10 bases in the middle. Germline CDR1 and CDR2: SGHRS and YFSETQ. The CDR3: CASRTAGYGYTF. In DNA, the CDR3 is TGCGCCAGCAGGACCGCCGGGTATGGCTACACCTTC.

The chain recombines TRBV7-9 with TRBJ1-2; TRBD1 is a possible D gene (5 bases). Trimming removed 4 bases at V and 6 bases at J, with 12 bases between. CDR3 length equals 13 residues. The V gene's germline CDR1 is SEHNR and CDR2 FQNEAQ (reference sequence). CDR3 sequence reads: CASSSNRLHGYTF. CDR3 DNA: TGTGCCAGCAGCTCGAACAGGCTTCATGGCTACACCTTC.

In nucleotides, the CDR3 is TGTGCCAGCTCACCCGACTACCAGACAGATACGCAGTATTTT. This gives the protein CASSPDYQTDTQYF. The genes are TRBV18 and TRBJ2-3; D perhaps matches TRBD2 (5 bases). The V end lost 3 bases, the J end lost 3 bases, and 10 bases lay between the germline ends. CDR3 length equals 14 residues. Germline values: CDR1 KGHSH, CDR2 LQKENI. Full variable domain (rest looked up from reference TRBV18 and TRBJ2-3): NAGVMQNPRHLVRRRGQEARLRCSPMKGHSHVYWYRQLPEEGLKFMVYLQKENIIDESGMPKERFSAEFPKEGPSILRIQQVVRGDSAAYFCASSPDYQTDTQYFGPGTRLTVL.

The chain joins TRBV7-9 to TRBJ1-1; no reliable D call. With 5 bases removed from V and 6 bases from J, the gap between germline ends came to 13 bases. CDR1 and CDR2 (germline): SEHNR, FQNEAQ (reference sequence). This CDR3 contains 13 residues. The CDR3 here is CASSPPLIAEAFF. The CDR3 DNA follows: TGTGCCAGCAGCCCACCCCTGATAGCTGAAGCTTTCTTT.

The chain carries TRBV6-1 and TRBJ1-2, with TRBD1 matching over 10 bases. This CDR3 region has 15 residues. V was pared by 3 bases and J by 2 bases, with 3 bases of the junction left unmatched. Germline loops: CDR1 MNHNS, CDR2 SASEGT. The CDR3 sequence: CASSEQGQGNYGYTF. CDR3 nucleotide sequence: TGTGCCAGCAGTGAGCAGGGACAGGGGAACTATGGCTACACCTTC.

This chain connects TRBV5-1 to TRBJ2-4, with D tentatively TRBD1 (5 bases). V was clipped by 0 bases and J by 7 bases, with 5 bases between them. This CDR3 is built from 12 residues. CDR1 and CDR2 from the germline V gene are SGHRS and YFSETQ. As DNA, the CDR3 is TGCGCCAGCAGCTTGGAGGGGAACATTCAGTACTTC. Protein: CASSLEGNIQYF.

The V gene is TRBV29-1, the J gene TRBJ1-1, with 7 nucleotides matching TRBD1. The germline gives CDR1 SQVTM, CDR2 ANQGSEA. V lost 6 bases and J lost 2; bases outside the gene matches: 9. This CDR3 has 14 amino acids. The CDR3 here is CSVRSDRVNTEAFF. DNA of the CDR3: TGCAGCGTCCGATCCGACAGGGTCAACACTGAAGCTTTCTTT.